What follows describes a single TCR beta chain. Profiling relied on immunoSEQ multiplex PCR, and the TCRdb table lists in-frame clones only, not all of them. Seen here are under 350,000 clones, roughly 89% observed once, and the top ten hold about 5%. This entry belongs to a study of blood T cell repertoires in COVID-19. Study details: Sites in the United States, Italy and Spain provided acute and convalescent COVID-19 samples. From T cells, B-cell-depleted T cells, or PBMCs came the material, which was cDNA or gDNA.

Sequenced material: peripheral blood. The source of this sequence is a man aged 35 to 55 with acute or convalescent COVID-19.

The CDR3 reads CASSPESGASSTDTQYF. The CDR3 DNA reads as TGTGCCAGCAGCCCGGAGAGCGGGGCCTCTAGCACAGATACGCAGTATTTT. The V call is TRBV7-6, the J call TRBJ2-3, with 7 bases that match TRBD2. The CDR3 spans 17 residues. With V trimmed by 5 bases and J by 0 bases, 11 bases remained unmatched. From germline, CDR1 is SGHVS and CDR2 FNYEAQ.